This TCR beta chain was sequenced for a study of neurological immune-mediated disorders (dated by TCRdb to between 2018 and 2021). Study-wide context: Peripheral blood TCR-beta repertoires from HTLV-I-associated myelopathy (HAM/TSP) patients, multiple sclerosis patients and healthy controls were compared by UMI-based sequencing. The cohort comprised about 70 subjects: roughly 15 HAM/TSP patients, around 35 multiple sclerosis patients and 20 healthy controls. The 90 to 120 TCR-beta libraries covered PBMC samples along with longitudinal samples, technical triplicates, and paired sorted CD4+ and CD8+ T-cell subsets. Results and caveats for the whole study, not just this receptor: No identical CDR3 amino acid sequences were shared among expanded clones across subjects, suggesting private TCR-beta repertoires in all groups. TCR clonal expansion was highest in HAM/TSP patients and lowest in MS patients, with MS patients falling below even healthy controls.

This clonotype was recorded at least ten times. What this receptor recognizes is not known. No qualities accompany the bases; no much larger clone lies one base away. There are 21 amino acids in the CDR3, from cysteine to phenylalanine inclusive. Just the 63-base CDR3 DNA is kept, in frame starting at base 1. V lost 1 base and J lost 3 bases; the stretch between them is 31 bases long. CDR1 and CDR2, looked up from the germline V gene, are SGHRS and YFSETQ. cDNA was synthesized by template-switch 5'RACE using a primer with a 10-nucleotide random unique molecular identifier that tagged each TCR transcript. Over 190 million TCR-beta sequences, covering 15-18 subjects, were produced in each sequencing run. The RNeasy kit was used for extraction of total RNA. The KAPA Real-time Library Amplification kit was used to amplify TCR-beta VDJ regions with primers for the TCR constant region and the 5'RACE anchor. A first PCR added sample indexes and Illumina adaptors, after which a second PCR increased the library yield. The roughly 650 bp TCR product was size-selected on a 2% E-gel SizeSelection system after Ampure bead purification. Before pooling, library quality was assessed on a Bioanalyzer, concentration was determined with Qubit, and library quantification was performed with the Kapa Library Quantification kit. An Illumina HiSeq 2500 sequenced the libraries paired-end 2 x 150 bp. To increase sequence diversity, roughly 24-32% phiX was spiked into each library pool. In the paper's pipeline: The UMI-based MiGEC pipeline processed quality-filtered reads and removed over 80% of raw TCR sequences during error correction. IMGT germline references were used for alignment of VDJ genes, and clonotypes were defined by a unique CDR3 amino acid sequence together with V-J genes. Clonal expansion, Shannon diversity, and CDR3 relatedness (CalcPairwiseDistances, ClusterSamples) were evaluated with VDJtools, and phylogenetic trees were built with CLCbio workbench. Clones with at least 8 unique UMIs were defined as expanded, with this threshold being based on coefficient-of-variation modelling across technical triplicates. The raw public reads went through TCRdb reprocessing: fastp at Q25, MiXCR clone calling, in-frame beta chains kept. Rows with one shared CDR3 protein collapse into an entry with the most common genes and DNA. For this entry, the V and J calls and clone size follow TCRdb and not the study's own pipeline. Across this sample there are approximately 45,000 distinct CDR3 sequences, with approximately 11% seen only once. Roughly 1.2% of the sample rests with the top ten.

Blood bank volunteers in Maryland, USA served as the healthy controls. Libraries from unsorted PBMCs were made from 2 million PBMCs kept in RNAlater at -80 degrees C until RNA extraction. PBMCs were separated from peripheral blood using Ficoll-Hypaque density gradient centrifugation and then cryopreserved in liquid nitrogen. The receptor was derived from a female donor in good health. The sequence links TRBV5-1 to TRBJ1-1; too little of a D gene remains to name it. The sample was PBMCs. The nucleotide sequence reads as follows: TGCGCCAGCAGCTTGAAGGGTAACCTTCTAGGAAACCACCCCCTCGACACTGAAGCTTTCTTT. Protein translation: CASSLKGNLLGNHPLDTEAFF. When the CDR3 is completed using the reference TRBV5-1 and TRBJ1-1 genes on either side, the full variable domain is KAGVTQTPRYLIKTRGQQVTLSCSPISGHRSVSWYQQTPGQGLQFLFEYFSETQRNKGNFPGRFSGRQFSNSRSEMNVSTLELGDSALYLCASSLKGNLLGNHPLDTEAFFGQGTRLTVV.